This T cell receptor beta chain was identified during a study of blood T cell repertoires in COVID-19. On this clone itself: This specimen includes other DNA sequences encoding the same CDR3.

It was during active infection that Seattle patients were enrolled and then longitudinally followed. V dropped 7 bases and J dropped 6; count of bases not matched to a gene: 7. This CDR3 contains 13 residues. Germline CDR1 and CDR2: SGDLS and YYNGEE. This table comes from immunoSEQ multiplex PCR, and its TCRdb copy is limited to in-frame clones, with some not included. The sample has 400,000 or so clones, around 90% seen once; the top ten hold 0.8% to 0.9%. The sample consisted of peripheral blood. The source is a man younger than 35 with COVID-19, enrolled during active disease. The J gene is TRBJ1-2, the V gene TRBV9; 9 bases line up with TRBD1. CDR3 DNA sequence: TGTGCCAGCTCCCCGGGACAGGGAGATGGCTACACCTTC. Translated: CASSPGQGDGYTF.